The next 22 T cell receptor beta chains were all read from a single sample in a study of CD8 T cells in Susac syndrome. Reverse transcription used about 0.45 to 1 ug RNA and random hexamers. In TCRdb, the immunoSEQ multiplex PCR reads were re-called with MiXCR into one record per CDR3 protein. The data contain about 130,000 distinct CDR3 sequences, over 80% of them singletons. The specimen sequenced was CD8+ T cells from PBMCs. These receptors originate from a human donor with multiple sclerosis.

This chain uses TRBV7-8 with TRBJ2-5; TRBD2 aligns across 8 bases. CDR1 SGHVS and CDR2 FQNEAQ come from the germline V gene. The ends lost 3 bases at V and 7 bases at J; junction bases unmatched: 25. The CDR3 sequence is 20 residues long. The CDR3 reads CASSFPQGREDLLIGGTQYF. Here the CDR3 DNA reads TGTGCCAGCAGCTTTCCCCAGGGGCGGGAGGACCTACTAATTGGCGGGACCCAGTACTTC.

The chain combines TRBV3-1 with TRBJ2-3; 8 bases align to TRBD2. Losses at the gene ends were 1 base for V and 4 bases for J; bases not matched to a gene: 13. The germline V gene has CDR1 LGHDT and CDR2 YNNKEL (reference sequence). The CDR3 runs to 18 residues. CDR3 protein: CASSQAGRGGLPADTQYF. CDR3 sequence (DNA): TGTGCCAGCAGCCAAGCGGGCCGGGGGGGCCTTCCGGCAGATACGCAGTATTTT.

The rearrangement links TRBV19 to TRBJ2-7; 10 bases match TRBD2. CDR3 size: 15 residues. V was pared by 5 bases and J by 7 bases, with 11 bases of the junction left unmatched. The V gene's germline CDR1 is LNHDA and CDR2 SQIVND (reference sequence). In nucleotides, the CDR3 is TGTGCCAGTAGTCCAAGCGGGGGGGAGATGGATGAGCAGTACTTC. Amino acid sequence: CASSPSGGEMDEQYF.

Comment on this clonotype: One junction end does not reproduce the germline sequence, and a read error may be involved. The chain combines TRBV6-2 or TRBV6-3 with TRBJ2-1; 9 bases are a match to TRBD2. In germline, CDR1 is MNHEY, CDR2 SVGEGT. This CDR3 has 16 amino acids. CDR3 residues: CASSYLALAGYSEQFF. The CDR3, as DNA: TGTGCCAGCAGTTACCTTGCCCTAGCGGGATACAGTGAGCAGTTCTTC.

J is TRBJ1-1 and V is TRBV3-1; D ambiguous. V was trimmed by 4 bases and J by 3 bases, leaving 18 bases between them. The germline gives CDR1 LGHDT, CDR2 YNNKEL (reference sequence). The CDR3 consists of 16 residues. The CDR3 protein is CASSPQGPGLDTEAFF. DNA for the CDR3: TGTGCCAGCAGCCCTCAAGGGCCGGGTTTGGACACTGAAGCTTTCTTT.

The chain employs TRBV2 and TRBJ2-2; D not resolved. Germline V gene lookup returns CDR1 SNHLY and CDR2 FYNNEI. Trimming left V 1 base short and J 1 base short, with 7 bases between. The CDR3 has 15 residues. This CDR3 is CASSEVRQNTGELFF. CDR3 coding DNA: TGTGCCAGCAGTGAAGTCCGACAGAACACCGGGGAGCTGTTTTTT.

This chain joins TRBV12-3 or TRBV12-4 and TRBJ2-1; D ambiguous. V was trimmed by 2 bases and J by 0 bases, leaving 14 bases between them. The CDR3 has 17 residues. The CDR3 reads CASSLTHALSSYNEQFF. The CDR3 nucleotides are TGTGCCAGCAGTTTAACCCACGCGTTGAGCTCCTACAATGAGCAGTTCTTC.

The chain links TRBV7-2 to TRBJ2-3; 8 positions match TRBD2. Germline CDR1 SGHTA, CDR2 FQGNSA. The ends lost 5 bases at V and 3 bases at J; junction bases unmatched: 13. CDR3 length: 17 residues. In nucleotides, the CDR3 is TGTGCCAGCAGCCCGATCGAGCGGGGGCCAGGGACAGATACGCAGTATTTT. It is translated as CASSPIERGPGTDTQYF. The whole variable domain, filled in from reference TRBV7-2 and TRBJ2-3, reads GAGVSQSPSNKVTEKGKDVELRCDPISGHTALYWYRQSLGQGLEFLIYFQGNSAPDKSGLPSDRFSAERTGGSVSTLTIQRTQQEDSAVYLCASSPIERGPGTDTQYFGPGTRLTVL.

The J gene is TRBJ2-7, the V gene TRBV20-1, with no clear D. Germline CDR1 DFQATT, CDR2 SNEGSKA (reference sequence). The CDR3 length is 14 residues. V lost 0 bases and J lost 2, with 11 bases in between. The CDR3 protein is CSARDQLIPYEQYF. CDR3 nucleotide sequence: TGCAGTGCTAGAGATCAGTTAATCCCCTACGAGCAGTACTTC.

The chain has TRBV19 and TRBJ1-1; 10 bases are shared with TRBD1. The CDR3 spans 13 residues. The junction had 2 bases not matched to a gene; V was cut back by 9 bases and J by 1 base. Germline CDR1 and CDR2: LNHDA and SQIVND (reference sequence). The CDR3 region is CASRDRGNTEAFF. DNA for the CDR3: TGTGCCAGCAGGGACAGGGGGAACACTGAAGCTTTCTTT.

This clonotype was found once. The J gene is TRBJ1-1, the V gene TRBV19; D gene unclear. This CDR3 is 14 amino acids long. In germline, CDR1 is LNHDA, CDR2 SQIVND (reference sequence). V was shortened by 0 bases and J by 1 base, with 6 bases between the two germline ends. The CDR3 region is CASSIDGENTEAFF. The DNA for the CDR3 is TGTGCCAGTAGTATAGATGGGGAGAACACTGAAGCTTTCTTT.

This CDR3 is CASSFGTGGMNTEAFF. Here the CDR3 DNA reads TGTGCCAGCAGCTTCGGGACAGGTGGGATGAACACTGAAGCTTTCTTT. The rearrangement joins TRBV7-9 to TRBJ1-1, with TRBD1 matching 8 bases. V lost 3 bases to trimming and J lost 0 bases; unmatched junction nucleotides: 6. The CDR3 totals 16 residues. CDR1 and CDR2 from the germline V gene are SEHNR and FQNEAQ (reference sequence).

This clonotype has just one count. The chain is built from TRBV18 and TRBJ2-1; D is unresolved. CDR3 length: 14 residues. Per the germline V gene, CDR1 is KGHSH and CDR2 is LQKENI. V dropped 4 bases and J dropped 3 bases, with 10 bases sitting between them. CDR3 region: CASSLHLDYNEQFF. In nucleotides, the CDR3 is TGTGCCAGCTCACTTCACCTAGACTACAATGAGCAGTTCTTC.

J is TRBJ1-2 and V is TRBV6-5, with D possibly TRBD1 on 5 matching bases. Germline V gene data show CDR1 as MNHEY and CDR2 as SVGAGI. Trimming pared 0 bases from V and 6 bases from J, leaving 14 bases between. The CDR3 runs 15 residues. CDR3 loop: CASSYSEGALDGYTF. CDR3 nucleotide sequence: TGTGCCAGCAGTTACTCGGAAGGGGCTTTAGATGGCTACACCTTC.

CDR3 amino acids: CASSAWTSGSSQGYNEQFF. Written as DNA, the CDR3 is TGTGCCAGCAGCGCCTGGACTAGCGGGAGTTCACAAGGGTACAATGAGCAGTTCTTC. V gene TRBV9 combines with J gene TRBJ2-1, with 13 bases identical to TRBD2. The CDR3 consists of 19 residues. The germline gives CDR1 SGDLS, CDR2 YYNGEE. V dropped 3 bases and J dropped 4; count of bases not matched to a gene: 13.

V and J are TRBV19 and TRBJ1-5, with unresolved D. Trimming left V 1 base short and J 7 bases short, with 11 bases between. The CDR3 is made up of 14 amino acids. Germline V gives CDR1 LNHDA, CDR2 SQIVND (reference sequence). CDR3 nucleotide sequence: TGTGCCAGTAGTATAGCGCGGGAAGGACAGCCCCAGCATTTT. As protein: CASSIAREGQPQHF.

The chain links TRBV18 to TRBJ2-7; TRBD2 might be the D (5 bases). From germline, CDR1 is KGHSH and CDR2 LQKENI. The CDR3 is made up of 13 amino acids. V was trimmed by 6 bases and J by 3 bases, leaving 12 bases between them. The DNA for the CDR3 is TGTGCCAGCTCCCCCGGGGAAAGCTACGAGCAGTACGTC. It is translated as CASSPGESYEQYV.

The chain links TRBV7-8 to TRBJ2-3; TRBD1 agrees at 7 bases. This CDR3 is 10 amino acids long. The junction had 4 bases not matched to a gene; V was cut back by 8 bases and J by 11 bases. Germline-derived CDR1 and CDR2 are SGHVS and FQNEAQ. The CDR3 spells CASQGQRQYF. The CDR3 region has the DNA TGTGCCAGCCAGGGACAGAGGCAGTATTTT. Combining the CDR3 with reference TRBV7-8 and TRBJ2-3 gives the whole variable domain GAGVSQSPRYKVAKRGQDVALRCDPISGHVSLFWYQQALGQGPEFLTYFQNEAQLDKSGLPSDRFFAERPEGSVSTLKIQRTQQEDSAVYLCASQGQRQYFGPGTRLTVL.

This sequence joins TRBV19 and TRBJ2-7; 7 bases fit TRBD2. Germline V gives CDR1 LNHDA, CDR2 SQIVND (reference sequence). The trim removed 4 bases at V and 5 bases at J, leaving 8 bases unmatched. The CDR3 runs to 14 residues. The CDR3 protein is CASSSGSAFDEQYF. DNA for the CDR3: TGTGCCAGTAGTAGCGGGAGTGCGTTCGACGAGCAGTACTTC.

In nucleotides, the CDR3 is TGTGCCACCAGTGACGACTCGGAAGATACGCAGTATTTT. Protein sequence: CATSDDSEDTQYF. The chain employs TRBV24-1 and TRBJ2-3; D is uncertain. The germline CDR1 and CDR2 sequences are KGHDR and SFDVKD. The CDR3 consists of 13 residues. Trimming removed 4 bases from V and 5 bases from J, with 9 bases in between.

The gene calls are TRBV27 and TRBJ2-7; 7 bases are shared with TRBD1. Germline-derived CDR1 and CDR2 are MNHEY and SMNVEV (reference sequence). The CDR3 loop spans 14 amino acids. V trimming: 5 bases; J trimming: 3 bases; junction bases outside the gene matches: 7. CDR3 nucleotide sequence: TGTGCCAGCAGTCTACCAGGGGGAAACTACGAGCAGTACTTC. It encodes CASSLPGGNYEQYF.

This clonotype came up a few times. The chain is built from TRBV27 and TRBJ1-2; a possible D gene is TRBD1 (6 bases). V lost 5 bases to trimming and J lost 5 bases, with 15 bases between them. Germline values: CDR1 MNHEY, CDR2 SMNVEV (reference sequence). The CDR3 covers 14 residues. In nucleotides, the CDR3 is TGTGCCAGCAGTCCCCTACAGGGTGGGTATGGCTACACCTTC. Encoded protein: CASSPLQGGYGYTF.